Sequencing of this T cell receptor (beta chain) was carried out in a study of blood T cell repertoires in COVID-19. The overall study: COVID-19 samples collected from the United States, Italy and Spain covered acute and convalescent phases. T cells, B-cell-depleted T cells, or PBMCs supplied cDNA or gDNA.

Looked up from germline, CDR1 is SGHTA and CDR2 is FQGNSA. Trimming cost V 3 bases and J 7 bases; bases outside gene matches: 8. This CDR3 has 16 residues. Original methodology: Amplification of reference gene primers was used by the study to estimate nucleated cell counts. The table came from immunoSEQ multiplex PCR; TCRdb's copy has only in-frame clones and leaves some out. D and trimming come from the DNA, and the V and J calls and clone size come from that table. The top ten hold under 4% of the sample, which has 95,000 to 110,000 clones, 70% to 90% seen once. The clonotype originates from a man aged 45-65 years in a cohort sampled during active COVID-19. Sequenced sample: peripheral blood. V and J are TRBV7-2 and TRBJ2-3; 12 bases agree with TRBD2. This CDR3 reads CASSFLLTSGGYTQYF. The CDR3 nucleotides are TGTGCCAGCAGCTTTCTTCTAACTAGCGGGGGGTATACGCAGTATTTT.